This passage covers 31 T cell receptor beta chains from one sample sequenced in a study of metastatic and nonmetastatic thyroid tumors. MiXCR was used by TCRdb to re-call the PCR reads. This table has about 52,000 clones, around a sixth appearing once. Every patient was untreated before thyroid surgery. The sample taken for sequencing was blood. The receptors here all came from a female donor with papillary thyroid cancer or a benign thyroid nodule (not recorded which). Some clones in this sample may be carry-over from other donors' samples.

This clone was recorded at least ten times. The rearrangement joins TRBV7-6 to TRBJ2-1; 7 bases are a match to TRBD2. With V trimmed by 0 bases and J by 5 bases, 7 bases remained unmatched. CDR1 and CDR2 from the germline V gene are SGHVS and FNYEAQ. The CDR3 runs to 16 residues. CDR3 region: CASSLAQRERNNEQFF. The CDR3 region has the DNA TGTGCCAGCAGCTTAGCCCAGCGGGAAAGGAACAATGAGCAGTTCTTC.

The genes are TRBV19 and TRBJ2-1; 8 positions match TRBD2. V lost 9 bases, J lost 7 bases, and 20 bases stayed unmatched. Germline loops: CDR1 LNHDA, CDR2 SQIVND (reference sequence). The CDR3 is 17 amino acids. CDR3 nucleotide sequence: TGTGCCAGGCCCACCAGAGGTACGGCGGGAGGTAGGAATGAGCAGTTCTTC. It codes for CARPTRGTAGGRNEQFF.

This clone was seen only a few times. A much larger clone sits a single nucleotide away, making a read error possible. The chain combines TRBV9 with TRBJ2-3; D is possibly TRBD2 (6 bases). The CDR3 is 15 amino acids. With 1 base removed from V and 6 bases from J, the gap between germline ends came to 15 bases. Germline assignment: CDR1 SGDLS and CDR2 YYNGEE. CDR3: CASSVTSWRQDTQYF. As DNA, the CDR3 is TGTGCCAGCAGCGTAACTAGCTGGAGACAGGATACGCAGTATTTT.

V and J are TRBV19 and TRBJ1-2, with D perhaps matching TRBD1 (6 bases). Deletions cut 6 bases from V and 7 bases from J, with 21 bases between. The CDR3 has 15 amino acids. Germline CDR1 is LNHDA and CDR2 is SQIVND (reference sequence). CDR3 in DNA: TGTGCCAGTAGCGAAGACAGGTTGCAAGGTCTTGGCTACACCTTC. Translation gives CASSEDRLQGLGYTF.

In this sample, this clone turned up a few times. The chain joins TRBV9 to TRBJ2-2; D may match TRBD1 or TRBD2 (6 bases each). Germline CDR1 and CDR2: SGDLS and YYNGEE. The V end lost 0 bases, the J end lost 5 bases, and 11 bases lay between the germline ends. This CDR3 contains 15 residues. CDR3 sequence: CASSVGRGFTGELFF. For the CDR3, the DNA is TGTGCCAGCAGCGTAGGGAGGGGGTTTACCGGGGAGCTGTTTTTT.

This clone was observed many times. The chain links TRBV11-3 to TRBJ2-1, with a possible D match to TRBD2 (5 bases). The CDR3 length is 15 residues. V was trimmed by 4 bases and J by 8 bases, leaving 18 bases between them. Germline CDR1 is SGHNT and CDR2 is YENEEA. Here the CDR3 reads CASSYRGAPVDEQFF. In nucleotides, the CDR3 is TGTGCCAGCAGCTATCGGGGAGCCCCTGTGGATGAGCAGTTCTTC.

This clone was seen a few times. CDR3 residues: CAIIDGTGRDEQYF. CDR3 bases: TGTGCCATCATTGACGGTACAGGGCGCGACGAGCAGTACTTC. J is TRBJ2-7 and V is TRBV10-3; weak D call: TRBD1 (6 bases). Germline lookup yields CDR1 ENHRY and CDR2 SYGVKD. Trimming left V 7 bases short and J 5 bases short, with 18 bases between. The CDR3 is 14 residues long.

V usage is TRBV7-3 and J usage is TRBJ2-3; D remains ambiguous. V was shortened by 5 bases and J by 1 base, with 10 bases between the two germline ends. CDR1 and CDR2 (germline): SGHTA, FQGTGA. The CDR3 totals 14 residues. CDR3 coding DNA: TGTGCCAGCAGCGAGCTTTCGGGCACAGATACGCAGTATTTT. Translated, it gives CASSELSGTDTQYF.

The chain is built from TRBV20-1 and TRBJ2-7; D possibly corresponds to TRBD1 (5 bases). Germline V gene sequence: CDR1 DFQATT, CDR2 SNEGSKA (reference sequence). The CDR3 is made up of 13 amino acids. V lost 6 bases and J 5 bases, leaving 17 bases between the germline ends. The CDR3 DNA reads TGCAGTGCCCTGGGGCCGGGCATCGACGAGCAGTACTTC. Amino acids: CSALGPGIDEQYF.

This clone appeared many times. CDR3 nucleotide sequence: TGTGCCAGCAGTCTGAGCCTTTGGGACGGCGAGCAGTACTTC. The encoded protein is CASSLSLWDGEQYF. The chain combines TRBV6-1 with TRBJ2-7; D might be TRBD1 or TRBD2, each matching 5 bases. Germline values: CDR1 MNHNS, CDR2 SASEGT. The CDR3 consists of 14 residues. V lost 5 bases to trimming and J lost 6 bases, with 17 bases between them.

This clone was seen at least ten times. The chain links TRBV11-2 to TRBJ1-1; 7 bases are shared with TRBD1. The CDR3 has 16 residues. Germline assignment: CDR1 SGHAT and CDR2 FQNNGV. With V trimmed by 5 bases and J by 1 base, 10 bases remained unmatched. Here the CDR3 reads CASSRQGGAQNTEAFF. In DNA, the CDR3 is TGTGCCAGCAGCCGACAGGGAGGAGCACAGAACACTGAAGCTTTCTTT.

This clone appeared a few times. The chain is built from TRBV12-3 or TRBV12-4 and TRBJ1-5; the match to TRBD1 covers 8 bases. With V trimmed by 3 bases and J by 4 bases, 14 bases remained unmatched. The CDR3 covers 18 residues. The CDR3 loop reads CASSFRPHRDRSNQPQHF. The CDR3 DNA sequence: TGTGCCAGCAGTTTTAGACCCCACCGGGACAGGAGTAATCAGCCCCAGCATTTT.

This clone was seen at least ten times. The CDR3 sequence: CASSPPPGGPNTEAFF. For the CDR3, the DNA is TGTGCCAGTAGCCCTCCCCCCGGGGGCCCAAACACTGAAGCTTTCTTT. The chain recombines TRBV19 with TRBJ1-1; tentatively, D is TRBD1 (6 bases). The germline V gene has CDR1 LNHDA and CDR2 SQIVND (reference sequence). The CDR3 spans 16 residues. V was shortened by 6 bases and J by 2 bases, with 19 bases between the two germline ends.

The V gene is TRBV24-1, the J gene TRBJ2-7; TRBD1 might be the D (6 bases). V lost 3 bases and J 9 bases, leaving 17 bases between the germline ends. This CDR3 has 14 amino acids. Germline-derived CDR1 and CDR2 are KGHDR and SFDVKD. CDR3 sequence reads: CATSDPGTWNAQYF. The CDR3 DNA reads TGTGCCACCAGTGATCCCGGGACATGGAACGCGCAGTACTTC.

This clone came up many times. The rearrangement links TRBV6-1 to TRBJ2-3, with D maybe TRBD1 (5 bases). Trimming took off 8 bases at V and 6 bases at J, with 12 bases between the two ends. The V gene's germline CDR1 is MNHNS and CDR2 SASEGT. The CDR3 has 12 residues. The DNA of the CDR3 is TGTGCCAGCCTACCGAACAGGGATACGCAGTATTTT. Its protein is CASLPNRDTQYF.

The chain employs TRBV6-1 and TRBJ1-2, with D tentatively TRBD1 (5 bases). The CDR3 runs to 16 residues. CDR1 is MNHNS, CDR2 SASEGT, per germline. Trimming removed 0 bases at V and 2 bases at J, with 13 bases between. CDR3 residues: CASSEAVGEWNYGYTF. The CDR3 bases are TGTGCCAGCAGTGAAGCCGTGGGGGAGTGGAACTATGGCTACACCTTC.

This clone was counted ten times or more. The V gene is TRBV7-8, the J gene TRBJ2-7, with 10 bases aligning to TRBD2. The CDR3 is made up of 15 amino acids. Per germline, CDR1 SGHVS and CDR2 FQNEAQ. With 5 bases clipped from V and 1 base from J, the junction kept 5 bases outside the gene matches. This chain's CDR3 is CASSPRTSGSYEQYF. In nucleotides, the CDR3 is TGTGCCAGCAGCCCCAGGACTAGCGGATCCTACGAGCAGTACTTC.

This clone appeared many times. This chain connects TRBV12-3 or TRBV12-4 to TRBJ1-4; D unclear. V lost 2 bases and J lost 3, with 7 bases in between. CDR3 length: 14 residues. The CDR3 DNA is TGTGCCAGCAGTTTACAGGAGTCTAATGAAAAACTGTTTTTT. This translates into CASSLQESNEKLFF.

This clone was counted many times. This chain's CDR3 is CSVNPVSEETQYF. As DNA, the CDR3 is TGCAGTGTAAATCCGGTTAGTGAAGAGACCCAGTACTTC. The J gene is TRBJ2-5, the V gene TRBV20-1; D call uncertain. The germline V gene encodes CDR1 DFQATT and CDR2 SNEGSKA (reference sequence). This CDR3 region has 13 residues. V gave up 7 bases and J gave up 3 bases, with 15 bases separating them.

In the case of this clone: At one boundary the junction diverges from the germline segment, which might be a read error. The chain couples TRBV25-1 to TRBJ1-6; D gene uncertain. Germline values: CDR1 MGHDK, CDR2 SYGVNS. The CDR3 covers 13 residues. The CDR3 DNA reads TGTTCCAGCAGTTCCGCCCCTAGGTTGGCCCTCCACTTT. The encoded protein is CSSSSAPRLALHF.

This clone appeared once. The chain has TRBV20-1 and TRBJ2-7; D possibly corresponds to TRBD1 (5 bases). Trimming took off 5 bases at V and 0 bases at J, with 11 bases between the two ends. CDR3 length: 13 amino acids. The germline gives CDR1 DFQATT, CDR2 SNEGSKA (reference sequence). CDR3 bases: TGCAGTGCTCCCGGACAAGTCTCCTACGAGCAGTACTTC. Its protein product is CSAPGQVSYEQYF.

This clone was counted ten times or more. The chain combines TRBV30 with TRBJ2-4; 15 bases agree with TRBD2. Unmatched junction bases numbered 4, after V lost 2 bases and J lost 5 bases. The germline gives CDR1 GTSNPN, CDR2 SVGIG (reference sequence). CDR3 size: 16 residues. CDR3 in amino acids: CAWSSGLAGGQNIQYF. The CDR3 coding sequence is TGTGCCTGGAGTTCTGGACTAGCGGGAGGGCAAAACATTCAGTACTTC. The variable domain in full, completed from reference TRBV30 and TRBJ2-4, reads SQTIHQWPATLVQPVGSPLSLECTVEGTSNPNLYWYRQAAGRGLQLLFYSVGIGQISSEVPQNLSASRPQDRQFILSSKKLLLSDSGFYLCAWSSGLAGGQNIQYFGAGTRLSVL.

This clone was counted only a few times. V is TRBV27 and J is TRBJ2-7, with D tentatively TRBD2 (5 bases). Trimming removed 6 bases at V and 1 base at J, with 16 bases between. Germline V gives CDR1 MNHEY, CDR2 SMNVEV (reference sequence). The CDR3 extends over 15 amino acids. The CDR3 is CASSPLEAGSYEQYF. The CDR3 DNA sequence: TGTGCCAGCAGCCCACTAGAGGCTGGTTCCTACGAGCAGTACTTC.

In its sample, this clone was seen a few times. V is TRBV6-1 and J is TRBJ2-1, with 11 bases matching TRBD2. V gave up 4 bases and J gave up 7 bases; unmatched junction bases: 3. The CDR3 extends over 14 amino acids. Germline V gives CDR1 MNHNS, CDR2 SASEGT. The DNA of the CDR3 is TGTGCCAGCAGTGGACTAGCGGGATGGAATGAGCAGTTCTTC. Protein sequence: CASSGLAGWNEQFF.

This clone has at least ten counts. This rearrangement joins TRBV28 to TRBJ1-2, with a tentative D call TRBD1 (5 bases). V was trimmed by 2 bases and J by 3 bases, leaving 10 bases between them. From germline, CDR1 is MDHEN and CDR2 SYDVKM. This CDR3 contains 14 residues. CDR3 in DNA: TGTGCCAGCAGTTTAGCGGCAGGGTACTATGGCTACACCTTC. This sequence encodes CASSLAAGYYGYTF.

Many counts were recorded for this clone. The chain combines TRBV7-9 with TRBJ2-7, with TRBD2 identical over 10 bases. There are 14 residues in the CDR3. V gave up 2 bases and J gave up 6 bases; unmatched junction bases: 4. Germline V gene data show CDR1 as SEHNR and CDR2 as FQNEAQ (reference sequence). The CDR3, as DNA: TGTGCCAGCAGCTTATTAGCGGGAGGTTTCGAGCAGTACTTC. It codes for CASSLLAGGFEQYF.

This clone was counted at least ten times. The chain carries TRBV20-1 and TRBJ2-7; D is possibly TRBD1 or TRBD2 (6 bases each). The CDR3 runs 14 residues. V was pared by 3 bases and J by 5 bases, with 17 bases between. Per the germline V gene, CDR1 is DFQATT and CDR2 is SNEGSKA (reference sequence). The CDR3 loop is CSASGVRGGNEQYF. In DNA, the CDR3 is TGCAGTGCTAGCGGTGTCAGGGGAGGCAACGAGCAGTACTTC.

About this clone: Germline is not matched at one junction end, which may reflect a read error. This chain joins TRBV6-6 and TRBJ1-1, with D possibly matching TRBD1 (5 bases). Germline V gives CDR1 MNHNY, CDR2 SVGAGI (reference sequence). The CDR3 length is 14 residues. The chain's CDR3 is CASIYRREDTEAFF. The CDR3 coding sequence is TGTGCCAGCATTTACCGCAGGGAGGACACTGAAGCTTTCTTT.

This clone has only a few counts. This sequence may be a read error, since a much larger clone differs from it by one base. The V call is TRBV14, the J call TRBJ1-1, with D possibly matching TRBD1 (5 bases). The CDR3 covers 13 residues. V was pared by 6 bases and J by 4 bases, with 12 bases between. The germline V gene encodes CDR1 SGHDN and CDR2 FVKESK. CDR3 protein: CASRRGVSTEAFF. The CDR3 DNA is TGTGCCAGCAGACGAGGGGTTAGCACTGAAGCTTTCTTT. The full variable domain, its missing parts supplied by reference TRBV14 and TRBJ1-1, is EAGVTQFPSHSVIEKGQTVTLRCDPISGHDNLYWYRRVMGKEIKFLLHFVKESKQDESGMPNNRFLAERTGGTYSTLKVQPAELEDSGVYFCASRRGVSTEAFFGQGTRLTVV.

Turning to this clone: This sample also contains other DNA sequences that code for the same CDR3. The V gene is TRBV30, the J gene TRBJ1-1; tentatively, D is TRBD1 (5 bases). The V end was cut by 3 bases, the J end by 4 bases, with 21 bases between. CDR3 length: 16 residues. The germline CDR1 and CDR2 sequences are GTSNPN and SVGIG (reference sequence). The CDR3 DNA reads TGTGCCTGGAGCCCGGGGAGGGGTTCTCTTGGCACTGAAGCTTTCTTT. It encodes CAWSPGRGSLGTEAFF.

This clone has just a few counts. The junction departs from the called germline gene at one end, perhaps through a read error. The CDR3 bases are TGTGCCAACAGTTACAAACTACGGGGAGCATCCGTGGGTGATACGCAGTATTTT. Protein product: CANSYKLRGASVGDTQYF. The chain links TRBV6-5 to TRBJ2-3; D might be TRBD2 (5 bases). In germline, CDR1 is MNHEY, CDR2 SVGAGI. The CDR3 totals 18 residues.